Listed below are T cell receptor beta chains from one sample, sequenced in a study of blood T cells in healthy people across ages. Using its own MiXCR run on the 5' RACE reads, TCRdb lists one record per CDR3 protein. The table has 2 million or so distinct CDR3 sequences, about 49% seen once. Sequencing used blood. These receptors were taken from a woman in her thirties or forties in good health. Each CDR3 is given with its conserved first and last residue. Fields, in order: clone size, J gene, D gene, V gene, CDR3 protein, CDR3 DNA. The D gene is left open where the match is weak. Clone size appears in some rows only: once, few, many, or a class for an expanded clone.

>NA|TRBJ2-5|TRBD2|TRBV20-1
CSADNSAVAGSRSETQYF
TGCAGTGCTGATAACTCCGCGGTAGCGGGGTCCAGGTCAGAGACCCAGTACTTC
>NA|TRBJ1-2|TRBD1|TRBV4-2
CASSHGDRSYGYTF
TGTGCCAGCAGCCACGGGGACAGGAGCTATGGCTACACCTTC
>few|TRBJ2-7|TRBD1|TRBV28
CASRPYGGTGPYEQYF
TGTGCCAGCAGACCATATGGGGGGACAGGGCCGTACGAGCAGTACTTC
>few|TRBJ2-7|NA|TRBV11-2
CASSLEFGNSYEQYF
TGTGCCAGCAGCTTAGAATTTGGCAACTCCTACGAGCAGTACTTC
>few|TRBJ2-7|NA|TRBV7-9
CASSLATALEQYF
TGTGCCAGCAGCTTAGCGACAGCCCTCGAGCAGTACTTC
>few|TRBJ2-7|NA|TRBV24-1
CATAMSGSSYEQYF
TGTGCCACCGCGATGTCGGGGAGTTCCTACGAGCAGTACTTC
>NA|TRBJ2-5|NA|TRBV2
CASRQGWAETQYF
TGTGCCAGCAGACAGGGATGGGCAGAGACCCAGTACTTC
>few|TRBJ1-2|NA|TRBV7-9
CASATSVYGYTF
TGTGCCAGCGCCACTTCGGTCTATGGCTACACCTTC
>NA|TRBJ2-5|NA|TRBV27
CASSLYREGTREQETQYF
TGTGCCAGCAGTTTATACCGTGAGGGTACAAGAGAGCAAGAGACCCAGTACTTC
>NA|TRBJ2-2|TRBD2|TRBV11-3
CASSQTAGGPGELFF
TGTGCCAGCAGCCAAACGGCGGGGGGGCCCGGGGAGCTGTTTTTT
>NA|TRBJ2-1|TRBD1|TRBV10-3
CAISAKGQGAWNEQFF
TGTGCCATCAGTGCAAAAGGACAGGGGGCGTGGAATGAGCAGTTCTTC
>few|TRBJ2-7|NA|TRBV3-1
CASSQFSSYEQYF
TGTGCCAGCAGCCAATTTAGCTCCTACGAGCAGTACTTC
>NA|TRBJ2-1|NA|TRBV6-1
CASSEFWTLYNEQFF
TGTGCCAGCAGTGAATTCTGGACCTTATACAATGAGCAGTTCTTC
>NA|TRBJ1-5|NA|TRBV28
CASSSWTLNQPQHF
TGTGCCAGCAGTTCATGGACTCTCAATCAGCCCCAGCATTTT
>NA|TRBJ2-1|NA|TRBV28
CASTLTGLLDEQFF
TGTGCCAGCACCCTTACAGGTCTGTTAGATGAGCAGTTCTTC
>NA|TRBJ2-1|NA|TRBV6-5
CASISGYNEQFF
TGTGCCAGCATCTCGGGTTACAATGAGCAGTTCTTC
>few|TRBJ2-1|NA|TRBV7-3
CASGPGSRLSYNEQFF
TGTGCCAGCGGTCCGGGGTCCAGACTCTCCTACAATGAGCAGTTCTTC
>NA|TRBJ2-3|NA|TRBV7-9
CASSLRTTIGDTQYF
TGTGCCAGCAGCTTACGTACTACTATTGGGGATACGCAGTATTTT
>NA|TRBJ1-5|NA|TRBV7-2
CASSRQRNQPQHF
TGTGCCAGCAGTCGACAGCGCAATCAGCCCCAGCATTTT
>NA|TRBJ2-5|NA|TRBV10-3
CAIRQGNQETQYF
TGTGCCATCAGGCAGGGTAACCAAGAGACCCAGTACTTC
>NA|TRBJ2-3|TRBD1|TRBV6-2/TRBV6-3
CASRPTGGMDTQYF
TGTGCCAGCAGGCCGACAGGGGGAATGGATACGCAGTATTTT
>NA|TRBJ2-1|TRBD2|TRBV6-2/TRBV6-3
CASSYAAGGPNNEQFF
TGTGCCAGCAGTTACGCGGCGGGGGGACCGAACAATGAGCAGTTCTTC
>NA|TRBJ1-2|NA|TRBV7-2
CASRVGASDGYTF
TGTGCCAGCAGAGTAGGGGCGTCTGATGGCTACACCTTC
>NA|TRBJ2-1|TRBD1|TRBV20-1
CSAIKRQGPYNEQFF
TGCAGTGCTATTAAGAGACAGGGCCCCTACAATGAGCAGTTCTTC
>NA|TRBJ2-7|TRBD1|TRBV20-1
CSARAPGQVTYEQYF
TGCAGTGCTAGGGCCCCGGGACAGGTTACTTACGAGCAGTACTTC
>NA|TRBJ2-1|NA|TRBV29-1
CSVGAGGGSYNEQFF
TGCAGCGTTGGGGCAGGGGGAGGCTCCTACAATGAGCAGTTCTTC
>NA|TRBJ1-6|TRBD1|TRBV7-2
CASSLGGQGAYNSPLHF
TGTGCCAGCAGCTTAGGTGGACAGGGGGCCTATAATTCACCCCTCCACTTT
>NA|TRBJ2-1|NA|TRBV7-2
CASSLAARSNEQFF
TGTGCCAGCAGCTTAGCGGCTCGCTCCAATGAGCAGTTCTTC
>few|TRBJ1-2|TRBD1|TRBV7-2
CASSIDRGSSYTF
TGTGCCAGCAGCATAGACAGGGGAAGTAGCTACACCTTC
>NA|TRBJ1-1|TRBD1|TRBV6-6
CASSSDRVSEAFF
TGTGCCAGCAGTTCGGACAGGGTATCTGAAGCTTTCTTT
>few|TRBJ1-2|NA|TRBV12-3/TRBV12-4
CASNFHQSARGYTF
TGTGCCAGCAATTTCCACCAAAGCGCCCGTGGCTACACCTTC
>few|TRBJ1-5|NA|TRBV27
CASSGGADQPQHF
TGTGCCAGCTCCGGGGGGGCGGATCAGCCCCAGCATTTT
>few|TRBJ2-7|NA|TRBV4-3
CASSQDRAAIYEQYF
TGCGCCAGCAGCCAAGATCGGGCAGCGATATACGAGCAGTACTTC
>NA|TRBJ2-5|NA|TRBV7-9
CASSHGTPASMGQYF
TGTGCCAGCAGCCATGGGACCCCGGCGTCAATGGGCCAGTACTTC
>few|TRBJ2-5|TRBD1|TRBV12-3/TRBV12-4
CASSNQDRGRETQYF
TGTGCCAGCAGTAATCAAGACAGGGGGCGGGAGACCCAGTACTTC
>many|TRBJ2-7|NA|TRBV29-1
CSVARPGVEYF
TGCAGCGTTGCCCGACCGGGGGTTGAGTACTTC
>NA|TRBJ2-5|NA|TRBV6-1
CASSEFWGGQGGNEQYF
TGTGCCAGCAGTGAATTCTGGGGGGGGCAGGGCGGCAATGAGCAGTACTTC
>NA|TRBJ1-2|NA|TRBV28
CASSLPRQIYGYTF
TGTGCCAGCAGTTTACCCCGACAGATCTATGGCTACACCTTC
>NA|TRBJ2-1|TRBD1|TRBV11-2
CASSLARGQGKQFF
TGTGCCAGCAGCCTAGCCCGTGGACAGGGTAAGCAGTTCTTC
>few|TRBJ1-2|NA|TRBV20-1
CSAQGGSYGYTF
TGCAGTGCCCAGGGTGGATCCTATGGCTACACCTTC
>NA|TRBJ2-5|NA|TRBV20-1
CSAHWRKTQYF
TGCAGTGCACATTGGAGGAAGACCCAGTACTTC
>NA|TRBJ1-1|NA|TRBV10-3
CAISPRSSNTEAFF
TGTGCCATCAGCCCCAGATCCTCGAACACTGAAGCTTTCTTT
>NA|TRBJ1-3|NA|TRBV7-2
CASSLGDRDRNTIYF
TGTGCCAGCAGCTTAGGGGACCGGGACAGAAACACCATATATTTT
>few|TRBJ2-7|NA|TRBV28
CASSPVNQVGEQYF
TGTGCCAGCAGTCCGGTCAACCAAGTTGGCGAGCAGTACTTC
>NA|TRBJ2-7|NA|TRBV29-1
CSAGKAAEQYF
TGCAGCGCAGGGAAAGCTGCCGAGCAGTACTTC
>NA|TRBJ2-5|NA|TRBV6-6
CASRTNRGGETQYF
TGTGCCAGCAGGACTAACCGAGGGGGGGAGACCCAGTACTTC
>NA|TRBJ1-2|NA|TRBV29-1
CSVGSGGRNYGYTF
TGCAGCGTTGGTTCGGGGGGCCGGAACTATGGCTACACCTTC
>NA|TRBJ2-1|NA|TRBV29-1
CSGDESNEQFF
TGCAGCGGAGATGAGAGCAATGAGCAGTTCTTC
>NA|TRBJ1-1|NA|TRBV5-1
CASSLVAIAGTEAFF
TGCGCCAGCAGCTTGGTAGCGATCGCGGGTACTGAAGCTTTCTTT
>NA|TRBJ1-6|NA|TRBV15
CATSRDRGIDSPLHF
TGTGCCACCAGCAGAGACAGGGGAATAGATTCACCCCTCCACTTT
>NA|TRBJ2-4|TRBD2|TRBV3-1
CASSQGRLAGIAKNIQYF
TGTGCCAGCAGCCAAGGACGCCTAGCGGGGATAGCCAAAAACATTCAGTACTTC
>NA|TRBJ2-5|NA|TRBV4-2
CASSQEGFGGTQYF
TGTGCCAGCAGCCAAGAGGGGTTTGGTGGGACCCAGTACTTC
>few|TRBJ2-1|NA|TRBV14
CASSQVQGGNEQFF
TGTGCCAGCAGCCAAGTCCAAGGGGGAAATGAGCAGTTCTTC
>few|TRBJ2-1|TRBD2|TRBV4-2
CASSQGVSGGSYNEQFF
TGTGCCAGCAGCCAGGGGGTTAGCGGGGGGAGCTACAATGAGCAGTTCTTC
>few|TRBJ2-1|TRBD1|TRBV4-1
CASSQGTGSSNEQFF
TGCGCCAGCAGCCAAGGGACAGGGTCGAGCAATGAGCAGTTCTTC